The clone carrying this TCR beta chain was seen more than once but under ten times. Its antigen remains unknown. This record comes from a study of CD8 T cells in ankylosing spondylitis. The study, taken as a whole, reports: Previously reported in reactive arthritis synovial fluid and blood were some of the motif variants. It appeared that ankylosing spondylitis blood was characterized by a TCR beta motif of fewer than ten highly homologous variants.

TCRdb reprocessed the 5' RACE reads with MiXCR, giving one entry per CDR3 protein. The repertoire includes roughly 190,000 distinct CDR3 sequences, 9.5% to 15% of them detected once, and about 15% sits in the top ten. Trimming took 0 bases from V and 6 from J, leaving 27 bases between them. Looked up from germline, CDR1 is KGHSH and CDR2 is LQKENI. CDR3 length: 20 residues. Material: blood, either unsorted or a sorted T cell fraction (not recorded which). The V call is TRBV18, the J call TRBJ2-1, with unresolved D. This clonotype originated in a male donor with ankylosing spondylitis or in good health (not recorded which). CDR3 sequence reads: CASSPPLMARSTYHLNEQFF. CDR3 DNA: TGTGCCAGCTCACCACCGCTTATGGCTAGATCTACCTACCACCTCAATGAGCAGTTCTTC.